One and the same sample provided the 32 T cell receptor beta chains below, sequenced in a study of blood T cell repertoires in COVID-19. Produced via immunoSEQ multiplex PCR; TCRdb's table is partial and in-frame only. The sample includes about 150,000 clones, over 75% of them seen just once. The sequenced material came from peripheral blood. The receptor source for this set is a man aged 80 or over with COVID-19, enrolled during active disease.

The rearrangement uses TRBV11-3 and TRBJ2-3, with 8 bases fitting TRBD2. Trimming cost V 4 bases and J 3 bases; bases outside gene matches: 6. This CDR3 is built from 15 residues. From germline, CDR1 is SGHNT and CDR2 YENEEA. The CDR3 DNA reads TGTGCCAGCAGCTCCGTAGCGGGGTTTACAGATACGCAGTATTTT. It encodes CASSSVAGFTDTQYF.

V is TRBV6-5 and J is TRBJ1-1, with D perhaps TRBD1 (5 bases). V lost 6 bases to trimming and J lost 8 bases, with 13 bases between them. Germline loops: CDR1 MNHEY, CDR2 SVGAGI. The CDR3 extends over 12 amino acids. This CDR3 is CASRQTDREAFF. As DNA, the CDR3 is TGTGCCAGCAGACAGACAGACCGGGAAGCTTTCTTT.

This clone came up a few times. The chain carries TRBV7-2 and TRBJ1-2; 7 bases agree with TRBD1. Germline V gene data show CDR1 as SGHTA and CDR2 as FQGNSA. The V and J ends lost 6 bases and 7 bases, in that order; junction bases with no gene match: 11. This CDR3 is built from 14 residues. The CDR3 protein is CASSSGTALSGYTF. The CDR3 nucleotides are TGTGCCAGCAGTTCCGGGACAGCCTTATCTGGCTACACCTTC. Supplemented by reference TRBV7-2 and TRBJ1-2, the full variable domain reads GAGVSQSPSNKVTEKGKDVELRCDPISGHTALYWYRQSLGQGLEFLIYFQGNSAPDKSGLPSDRFSAERTGGSVSTLTIQRTQQEDSAVYLCASSSGTALSGYTFGSGTRLTVV.

This clone has just one count. The V call is TRBV11-2, the J call TRBJ1-1; no reliable D call. This CDR3 contains 14 residues. With 4 bases removed from V and 0 bases from J, the gap between germline ends came to 9 bases. CDR1 SGHAT and CDR2 FQNNGV come from the germline V gene. The CDR3 nucleotides read TGTGCCAGCAGCTATTTCCTAATGAACACTGAAGCTTTCTTT. Its protein product is CASSYFLMNTEAFF.

J is TRBJ1-3 and V is TRBV6-1; D gene ambiguous. The germline V and J ends were trimmed by 3 bases and 1 base, with 7 bases remaining between them. CDR1 MNHNS and CDR2 SASEGT come from the germline V gene. This CDR3 region has 14 residues. In nucleotides, the CDR3 is TGTGCCAGCAGTGATTGGCCTTCTGGAAACACCATATATTTT. This gives the protein CASSDWPSGNTIYF.

This chain uses TRBV4-3 with TRBJ2-3, with 7 bases matching TRBD2. Germline V CDR1 and CDR2: LGHNA, YSLEER. The CDR3 loop spans 17 amino acids. Losses at the gene ends were 0 bases for V and 1 base for J; bases not matched to a gene: 7. The CDR3 protein is CASSQDGGVQGTDTQYF. The DNA of the CDR3 is TGCGCCAGCAGCCAAGATGGGGGGGTTCAAGGCACAGATACGCAGTATTTT.

The J gene is TRBJ2-1, the V gene TRBV5-4, with 7 nucleotides matching TRBD2. Per germline, CDR1 SGHNT and CDR2 YYREEE (reference sequence). This CDR3 has 16 amino acids. Trimming removed 4 bases from V and 5 bases from J; junction bases left unmatched: 12. CDR3 in amino acids: CASSPSYRTRNNEQFF. For the CDR3, the DNA is TGTGCCAGCAGCCCATCTTATCGGACTAGGAACAATGAGCAGTTCTTC.

The genes are TRBV10-2 and TRBJ1-4; 8 bases agree with TRBD1. This CDR3 has 14 residues. Germline trimming cut 4 bases from V and 7 bases from J; bases unmatched to any gene: 5. Germline lookup yields CDR1 WSHSY and CDR2 SAAADI. CDR3 residues: CASSAQGGIEKLFF. The DNA for the CDR3 is TGCGCCAGCAGTGCACAGGGGGGCATTGAAAAACTGTTTTTT.

The V call is TRBV3-1 (or the pseudogene TRBV3-2), the J call TRBJ2-3, with D possibly being TRBD2 (5 bases). The CDR3 runs 14 residues. V was trimmed by 1 base and J by 0 bases, leaving 5 bases between them. Germline CDR1 reads LGHDT; CDR2 reads YNNKEL (reference sequence). The CDR3 DNA reads TGTGCCAGCAGCCAAGGACTAAGCACAGATACGCAGTATTTT. This sequence encodes CASSQGLSTDTQYF.

This rearrangement joins TRBV3-1 (or the pseudogene TRBV3-2) to TRBJ2-2; D is uncertain. Germline CDR1 and CDR2: LGHDT and YNNKEL (reference sequence). The CDR3 covers 13 residues. Trimming stripped 1 base from V and 6 bases from J, with 6 bases between. In DNA form, the CDR3 reads TGTGCCAGCAGCCAAGTTCGGTCCGGGGAGCTGTTTTTT. It encodes CASSQVRSGELFF.

This chain links TRBV5-1 with TRBJ2-5, with a tentative D call TRBD2 (6 bases). The V gene's germline CDR1 is SGHRS and CDR2 YFSETQ. V lost 6 bases to trimming and J lost 4 bases, with 19 bases between them. There are 15 residues in the CDR3. The CDR3 sequence is CASNLDGGRRETQYF. CDR3 nucleotides: TGCGCCAGCAACCTGGACGGGGGACGGAGAGAGACCCAGTACTTC.

This clone was detected once. This chain uses TRBV27 with TRBJ2-1, with 9 bases lining up with TRBD2. The germline CDR1 and CDR2 sequences are MNHEY and SMNVEV (reference sequence). With 6 bases clipped from V and 0 bases from J, the junction kept 6 bases outside the gene matches. The CDR3 consists of 16 residues. The CDR3 reads CASRLAGISSYNEQFF. CDR3 DNA sequence: TGTGCCAGCAGGCTAGCGGGGATAAGCTCCTACAATGAGCAGTTCTTC.

This clone was detected once. This chain uses TRBV5-4 with TRBJ1-1; D perhaps matches TRBD1 (5 bases). This CDR3 comprises 15 residues. Per germline, CDR1 SGHNT and CDR2 YYREEE (reference sequence). Trimming left V 0 bases short and J 3 bases short, with 12 bases between. CDR3 DNA sequence: TGTGCCAGCAGCTTGGATCAGGGCCCTGACACTGAAGCTTTCTTT. This encodes CASSLDQGPDTEAFF. The entire variable domain, with the rest obtained from reference TRBV5-4 and TRBJ1-1, is as follows: ETGVTQSPTHLIKTRGQQVTLRCSSQSGHNTVSWYQQALGQGPQFIFQYYREEENGRGNFPPRFSGLQFPNYSSELNVNALELDDSALYLCASSLDQGPDTEAFFGQGTRLTVV.

V gene TRBV28 combines with J gene TRBJ1-3; TRBD1 aligns across 7 bases. V lost 4 bases to trimming and J lost 2 bases; unmatched junction nucleotides: 11. Germline lookup yields CDR1 MDHEN and CDR2 SYDVKM. CDR3 size: 17 residues. CDR3 DNA: TGTGCCAGCAGTTCAGGCGGGCAGGGGGTAACTGGAAACACCATATATTTT. Translating it yields CASSSGGQGVTGNTIYF. Full variable domain (remainder filled in from reference TRBV28 and TRBJ1-3): DVKVTQSSRYLVKRTGEKVFLECVQDMDHENMFWYRQDPGLGLRLIYFSYDVKMKEKGDIPEGYSVSREKKERFSLILESASTNQTSMYLCASSSGGQGVTGNTIYFGEGSWLTVV.

V usage is TRBV15 and J usage is TRBJ2-6, with D possibly being TRBD1 (6 bases). CDR1 is LNHNV, CDR2 YYDKDF, per germline (reference sequence). V was cut by 0 bases and J by 2 bases, with 20 bases left in between. CDR3 length: 20 residues. CDR3: CATSRDRAARGFAGANVLTF. The CDR3 region has the DNA TGTGCCACCAGCAGAGATAGGGCGGCCAGGGGCTTTGCTGGGGCCAACGTCCTGACTTTC.

The chain combines TRBV5-4 with TRBJ2-5; no clear D gene. The CDR3 extends over 14 amino acids. Trimming pared 2 bases from V and 5 bases from J, leaving 13 bases between. Germline V gene data show CDR1 as SGHNT and CDR2 as YYREEE (reference sequence). The CDR3 spells CASSFDVQAETQYF. DNA for the CDR3: TGTGCCAGCAGCTTCGATGTCCAGGCGGAGACCCAGTACTTC.

The chain employs TRBV19 and TRBJ1-1; TRBD1 might be the D (5 bases). CDR1 is LNHDA, CDR2 SQIVND, per germline (reference sequence). The ends were cut back, 6 bases at V and 2 bases at J, with 13 bases in the middle. The CDR3 loop spans 14 amino acids. The chain's CDR3 is CASSRWQGNTEAFF. The CDR3 DNA follows: TGTGCCAGTAGCAGGTGGCAGGGTAACACTGAAGCTTTCTTT. The full variable domain, in which reference TRBV19 and TRBJ1-1 provide the parts outside the CDR3, is DGGITQSPKYLFRKEGQNVTLSCEQNLNHDAMYWYRQDPGQGLRLIYYSQIVNDFQKGDIAEGYSVSREKKESFPLTVTSAQKNPTAFYLCASSRWQGNTEAFFGQGTRLTVV.

The chain uses TRBV5-1 and TRBJ2-3, with a tentative D call TRBD2 (6 bases). This CDR3 comprises 17 residues. Trimming shortened V by 3 bases and J by 0 bases, and 17 bases separated the two germline ends. Germline loops: CDR1 SGHRS, CDR2 YFSETQ. The CDR3 is CASSSRWGDLSTDTQYF. CDR3 nucleotides: TGCGCCAGCAGCTCCCGCTGGGGGGATCTCAGCACAGATACGCAGTATTTT.

This chain links TRBV7-9 with TRBJ1-2; possibly TRBD1 for D (5 bases). The CDR3 contains 13 residues. From germline, CDR1 is SEHNR and CDR2 FQNEAQ (reference sequence). Trimming left V 5 bases short and J 3 bases short, with 10 bases between. CDR3 sequence reads: CASSLQTDYGYTF. CDR3 nucleotide sequence: TGTGCCAGCAGCCTCCAGACAGACTATGGCTACACCTTC.

The genes are TRBV18 and TRBJ1-3; unclear D gene. The CDR3 is made up of 16 amino acids. V was clipped by 2 bases and J by 2 bases, with 13 bases between them. Germline CDR1 and CDR2: KGHSH and LQKENI. The DNA of the CDR3 is TGTGCCAGCTCACCAAACTTAAACAGTGCTGGAAACACCATATATTTT. Translation: CASSPNLNSAGNTIYF.

The chain couples TRBV5-1 to TRBJ2-7; maybe TRBD2 (6 bases). V dropped 1 base and J dropped 3 bases, with 14 bases sitting between them. The germline CDR1 and CDR2 sequences are SGHRS and YFSETQ. CDR3 size: 15 residues. The CDR3 sequence is CASSLIGGNDYEQYF. The DNA of the CDR3 is TGCGCCAGCAGCTTGATCGGGGGAAACGACTACGAGCAGTACTTC.

This clone appeared a single time. The rearrangement links TRBV21-1 to TRBJ2-7; the listed D gene, TRBD2, was not tested against the DNA. TRBV21-1 is a documented pseudogene. This CDR3 region has 13 residues. The CDR3 DNA reads as TGTGCCAGCAGCAAAAAGAGGCCCTACGAGCAGTACTTC. Encoded protein: CASSKKRPYEQYF.

The gene calls are TRBV15 and TRBJ2-7; D may be TRBD1 (5 bases). The CDR3 contains 14 residues. Germline loops: CDR1 LNHNV, CDR2 YYDKDF (reference sequence). Deletions cut 1 base from V and 1 base from J, with 8 bases between. CDR3 in amino acids: CATSRVGVSYEQYF. In DNA form, the CDR3 reads TGTGCCACCAGCAGAGTAGGGGTATCCTACGAGCAGTACTTC.

The chain employs TRBV5-4 and TRBJ2-1; possible D gene TRBD2, 6 bases. This CDR3 has 18 amino acids. Trimming cost V 4 bases and J 1 base, with 21 bases left between them. The germline V gene encodes CDR1 SGHNT and CDR2 YYREEE (reference sequence). As DNA, the CDR3 is TGTGCCAGCAGCACGAAGGTTGGAGGCCGGGGGTCCTACAATGAGCAGTTCTTC. This translates into CASSTKVGGRGSYNEQFF.

This CDR3 reads CASSSSGFYGYTF. As DNA, the CDR3 is TGTGCCAGCAGCTCCTCAGGGTTCTATGGCTACACCTTC. The rearrangement joins TRBV7-3 to TRBJ1-2; TRBD1 is a possible D gene (5 bases). The V end was cut by 4 bases, the J end by 4 bases, with 10 bases between. The V gene's germline CDR1 is SGHTA and CDR2 FQGTGA. The CDR3 covers 13 residues.

The chain recombines TRBV5-4 with TRBJ1-2; D is possibly TRBD1 (5 bases). Trimming pared 4 bases from V and 8 bases from J, leaving 12 bases between. Germline loops: CDR1 SGHNT, CDR2 YYREEE (reference sequence). This CDR3 has 12 amino acids. The CDR3 DNA is TGTGCCAGCAGCGCAGGGAAGGGAGGCTACACCTTC. Amino acids: CASSAGKGGYTF.

The chain recombines TRBV6-1 with TRBJ1-1, with 7 bases aligning to TRBD1. The V segment lost 2 bases and the J segment 4 bases; nucleotides outside the gene matches: 7. From germline, CDR1 is MNHNS and CDR2 SASEGT. The CDR3 is made up of 15 amino acids. CDR3 sequence (DNA): TGTGCCAGCAGTGAACCAACAGGGGTGGGCACTGAAGCTTTCTTT. Translated: CASSEPTGVGTEAFF.

The gene calls are TRBV6-4 and TRBJ1-5; D unclear. The V end was cut by 5 bases, the J end by 6 bases, with 17 bases between. The CDR3 runs to 15 residues. Germline CDR1 and CDR2: MRHNA and SNTAGT. The CDR3 bases are TGTGCCAGCAGTAGAGAGGCCGTCCCGGGTCAGCCCCAGCATTTT. Translation: CASSREAVPGQPQHF.

This clone has only one observation. This sequence joins TRBV5-1 and TRBJ1-6; TRBD1 agrees at 8 bases. CDR1 is SGHRS and CDR2 is YFSETQ in the germline V gene. This CDR3 has 15 residues. With V trimmed by 0 bases and J by 9 bases, 5 bases remained unmatched. The CDR3, as DNA: TGCGCCAGCAGCTTGGGACAGGGGAATAGTTCACCCCTCCACTTT. Translating it yields CASSLGQGNSSPLHF.

The chain links TRBV6-6 to TRBJ2-7; D is perhaps TRBD2 (7 bases). Germline V gene lookup returns CDR1 MNHNY and CDR2 SVGAGI (reference sequence). This CDR3 spans 16 amino acids. V was pared by 6 bases and J by 3 bases, with 21 bases between. The CDR3 protein is CASRPGGGEGLYEQYF. In nucleotides, the CDR3 is TGTGCCAGCAGACCCGGGGGCGGGGAGGGCCTCTACGAGCAGTACTTC.

In this sample, this clone turned up a few times. J is TRBJ1-5 and V is TRBV4-2, with D perhaps TRBD1 (5 bases). Germline lookup yields CDR1 LGHNA and CDR2 YNFKEQ. The CDR3 length is 13 residues. V lost 5 bases and J lost 5, with 10 bases in between. The CDR3 DNA follows: TGTGCCAGCAGCTCTCAACAGGATCAGCCCCAGCATTTT. Residues: CASSSQQDQPQHF.

The rearrangement uses TRBV10-1 and TRBJ2-1; perhaps TRBD1 as D (6 bases). Germline V gives CDR1 WNHNN, CDR2 SYGVQD (reference sequence). The V gene lost 4 bases and the J gene lost 4 bases, with 14 bases spanning the gap. This CDR3 comprises 15 residues. Written as DNA, the CDR3 is TGCGCCAGCAGTGTTGGGGGCCCCTCGTACAATGAGCAGTTCTTC. Amino acid sequence: CASSVGGPSYNEQFF.